This entry concerns a single T cell receptor beta chain. Generated by immunoSEQ multiplex PCR, the TCRdb table keeps only in-frame clones and is missing some. The sample has 400,000 to 600,000 clones; around 75% are singletons. The data originate from a study of shared clonotypes between healthy human individuals. This CDR3 spans 15 amino acids. V lost 3 bases, J lost 5 bases, and 13 bases lay in between. Germline V gene data show CDR1 as MDHEN and CDR2 as SYDVKM. The specimen sequenced was PBMCs. This clonotype was obtained from a woman aged 40-49 years in good health. Some clones in this sample may be carry-over from other donors' samples. The chain couples TRBV28 to TRBJ1-4; D unclear. The CDR3 region has the DNA TGTGCCAGCAGTTTTGGAGGATACGGCAATGAAAAACTGTTTTTT. Translating gives CASSFGGYGNEKLFF.